This TCR beta chain was sequenced during a study of CD8 T cells in Susac syndrome. Germline V gene data show CDR1 as GTSNPN and CDR2 as SVGIG (reference sequence). CDR3 length: 12 residues. Trimming cost V 8 bases and J 5 bases, with 16 bases left between them. Reverse transcription used about 0.45 to 1 ug RNA and random hexamers. One entry per CDR3 protein, called by TCRdb with MiXCR from the immunoSEQ multiplex PCR reads. The sample yields tens of thousands of distinct CDR3 sequences, about 95% seen once. Sample: CD8+ T cells from PBMCs. The receptor was isolated from a human donor with multiple sclerosis. The chain joins TRBV30 to TRBJ2-7; D might be TRBD1 (7 bases). CDR3 DNA: TGTGCCAGTCGACAGGGAGGACACGAGCAGTACTTC. Translating gives CASRQGGHEQYF.